These T cell receptor beta chains were read from a single sample in a study of blood T cells in healthy people across ages. One entry per CDR3 protein, called by TCRdb with MiXCR from the 5' RACE reads. Among approximately 600,000 distinct CDR3 sequences, roughly three fifths were seen once, and the ten largest hold around 37%. Sequencing was done on a sample of blood. The receptors come from a man in his sixties in good health. The conserved cysteine and the conserved F or W are not part of the CDR3 here.

v_call	j_call	cdr3_aa
TRBV2	TRBJ2-1	ASSEGGTGLFNEQF
TRBV5-4	TRBJ2-1	ASSRGQGPYNEQF
TRBV6-5	TRBJ2-7	ASTPGQGVGNEQY
TRBV6-2/TRBV6-3	TRBJ2-1	ASSSAGGPYNEQF
TRBV20-1	TRBJ2-5	SASGNPAQTQY
TRBV9	TRBJ2-7	ASSVEESSSYEQY
TRBV7-2	NA	ASSLGAQRETQY
TRBV2	TRBJ2-2	ASSDRRAVNTGELF
TRBV6-1	TRBJ2-1	ASSVVEGNEQF
TRBV20-1	TRBJ2-1	SATGGAYNEQF
TRBV29-1	TRBJ2-1	SVLAGGPYNEQF
TRBV7-9	TRBJ2-7	ASSLADYEQY
TRBV20-1	TRBJ2-3	SVLGGRGSTTDTQY
TRBV5-1	TRBJ1-6	ASSPDSRNSPLH
TRBV29-1	TRBJ2-3	SVEDSQSEAQY
TRBV18	TRBJ2-7	ASSPSSATLYEQY
TRBV25-1	TRBJ1-2	ASSPWTGDSRGYT
TRBV20-1	NA	SARANRLGETQY
TRBV25-1	TRBJ2-7	ASSASGVYNEQY
TRBV29-1	TRBJ1-1	SVGLGARDTEAF
TRBV7-2	TRBJ1-2	ASSFRQSRNYGYT
TRBV7-8	NA	ASSPASGSGGETQY
TRBV21-1	TRBJ2-3	ASSIPGLGVGTDTQY
TRBV20-1	TRBJ2-7	SSRPQGRTYEQY
TRBV27	TRBJ2-7	ASSGTPGSVNKQY
TRBV7-9	TRBJ2-1	ASSLALAGAGGEQF
TRBV5-1	TRBJ2-3	ASRGTVGPMTDTQY
TRBV18	TRBJ1-1	ASSILETVEAF
TRBV29-1	TRBJ1-4	SVGQGSEKLF
TRBV20-1	TRBJ2-5	SASGGLGQETQY
TRBV5-1	TRBJ1-6	ASSPTQQGAYSPLH
TRBV5-1	TRBJ2-1	ASSLRYVGYNEQF
TRBV7-2	TRBJ2-1	ASSLGAYRYNEQF
TRBV5-1	TRBJ1-4	ASSPVGQGENEKLF
TRBV29-1	TRBJ1-2	SVERGGGRYT
TRBV24-1	TRBJ1-2	ATSGRDYGYT
TRBV7-9	TRBJ1-6	ASNQKGQINSPLH
TRBV29-1	TRBJ1-5	SVVQGGNQPQH
TRBV3-1	TRBJ2-1	ASSQINEQF
TRBV20-1	TRBJ2-1	SAGGTRNEQF
TRBV11-2	TRBJ2-7	ASSLVGGGGRVQY
TRBV10-3	TRBJ1-1	AISRQLNTEAF
TRBV11-2	TRBJ1-2	ASSAITGTIGGYT
TRBV29-1	TRBJ1-1	SVATGGDTEAF
TRBV7-9	TRBJ2-5	ASSSDVETQY
TRBV7-6	TRBJ2-1	ASSLYAGAYNEQF
TRBV20-1	TRBJ2-7	SARGLAGANYEQY
TRBV14	TRBJ2-6	ASSQALGGSWANVLT
TRBV6-5	TRBJ2-7	ASSSHGTATYEQY
TRBV15	TRBJ2-2	ATSRARQEAVPNTGELF
TRBV4-2	TRBJ1-2	ASSQATGEPRGYT
TRBV12-3/TRBV12-4	TRBJ1-4	ASRKLGGDEKLF
TRBV6-5	TRBJ2-5	ASRRSGALKETQY
TRBV9	TRBJ2-5	ASSVKGWGQGYQETQY
TRBV6-6	TRBJ2-5	ASSSGSETQY